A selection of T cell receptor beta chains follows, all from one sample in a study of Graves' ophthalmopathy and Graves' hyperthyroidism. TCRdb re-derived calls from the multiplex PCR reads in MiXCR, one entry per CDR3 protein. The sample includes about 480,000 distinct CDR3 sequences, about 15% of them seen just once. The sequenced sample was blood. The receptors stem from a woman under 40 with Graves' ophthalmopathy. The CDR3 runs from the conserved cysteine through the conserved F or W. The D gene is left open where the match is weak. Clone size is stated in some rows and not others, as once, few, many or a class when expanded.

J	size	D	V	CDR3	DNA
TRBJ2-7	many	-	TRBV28	CASIGSSYEQYF	TGTGCCAGCATTGGGAGTTCCTACGAGCAGTACTTC
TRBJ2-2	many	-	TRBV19	CASSPSHLLESTGELFF	TGTGCCAGTAGTCCGTCCCACTTACTAGAAAGTACCGGGGAGCTGTTTTTT
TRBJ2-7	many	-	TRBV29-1	CSVEDLGGTTYEQYF	TGCAGCGTTGAAGATCTTGGGGGGACCACCTACGAGCAGTACTTC
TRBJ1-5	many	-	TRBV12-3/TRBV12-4	CASSLAGNQPQHF	TGTGCCAGCAGTTTGGCGGGGAATCAGCCCCAGCATTTT
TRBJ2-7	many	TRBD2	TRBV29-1	CSAGLAGGPNFSYEQYF	TGCAGCGCCGGACTAGCGGGAGGACCTAATTTTTCCTACGAGCAGTACTTC
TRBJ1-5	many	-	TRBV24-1	CATSTGNNQPQHF	TGTGCCACCAGTACAGGAAACAATCAGCCCCAGCATTTT
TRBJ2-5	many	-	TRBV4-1	CASSPAGIQETQYF	TGCGCCAGCAGCCCGGCAGGGATCCAAGAGACCCAGTACTTC
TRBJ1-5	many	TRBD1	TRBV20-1	CSANTGTGRGGGQPQHF	TGCAGTGCCAATACCGGGACAGGGAGGGGAGGTGGGCAGCCCCAGCATTTT
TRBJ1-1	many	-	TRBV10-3	CATTESQVTEAFF	TGTGCCACGACGGAGAGTCAGGTCACTGAAGCTTTCTTT
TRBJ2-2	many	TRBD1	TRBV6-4	CASSPRISVRGLFTGELFF	TGTGCCAGCAGCCCCCGCATATCCGTCAGGGGGCTATTCACCGGGGAGCTGTTTTTT
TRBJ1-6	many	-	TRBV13	CASSLHRTPNSPLHF	TGTGCCAGCAGCTTACACCGAACGCCAAATTCACCCCTCCACTTT
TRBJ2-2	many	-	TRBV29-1	CSVGGVSRTGELFF	TGCAGCGTTGGGGGGGTGTCTCGCACCGGGGAGCTGTTTTTT
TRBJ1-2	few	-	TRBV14	CASSQTAPGLPYGYTF	TGTGCCAGCAGCCAAACTGCACCGGGACTGCCCTATGGCTACACCTTC
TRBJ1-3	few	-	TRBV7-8	CASSFAGDTIYF	TGTGCCAGCAGCTTTGCCGGGGACACCATATATTTT
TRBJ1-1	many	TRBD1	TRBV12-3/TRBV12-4	CASSSTSGTERNTEAFF	TGTGCCAGCAGTTCCACCTCCGGGACAGAGAGGAACACTGAAGCTTTCTTT
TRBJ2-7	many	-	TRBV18	CASSARDGDYEQYF	TGTGCCAGCTCAGCCCGGGACGGGGACTACGAGCAGTACTTC
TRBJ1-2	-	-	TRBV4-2	CASSQDINRNYGYTF	TGTGCCAGCAGCCAAGATATAAACAGAAACTATGGCTACACCTTC
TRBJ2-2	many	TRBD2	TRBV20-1	CSASGGRALGTGELFF	TGCAGTGCTAGCGGTGGGAGGGCCTTGGGGACCGGGGAGCTGTTTTTT
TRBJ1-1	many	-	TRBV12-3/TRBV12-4	CASSLRGEAFF	TGTGCCAGCAGTCTTCGGGGCGAAGCTTTCTTT
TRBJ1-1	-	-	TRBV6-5	CASSYSAGDFEAFF	TGTGCCAGCAGTTACTCGGCCGGGGACTTTGAAGCTTTCTTT
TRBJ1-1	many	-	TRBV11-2	CASSLMGTNTEAFF	TGTGCCAGCAGCTTAATGGGGACTAACACTGAAGCTTTCTTT
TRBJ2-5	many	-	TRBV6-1	CASRSGDWETQYF	TGTGCCAGCAGGTCAGGGGATTGGGAGACCCAGTACTTC
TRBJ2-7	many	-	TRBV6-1	CATSVIGGMNEQYF	TGTGCCACCTCGGTAATAGGGGGGATGAACGAGCAGTACTTC
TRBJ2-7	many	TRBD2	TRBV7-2	CASSPVTSGLYEQYF	TGTGCCAGCAGCCCCGTGACTAGCGGACTCTACGAGCAGTACTTC
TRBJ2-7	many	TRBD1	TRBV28	CASSLSRGRLEQYF	TGTGCCAGCAGTTTATCCAGGGGGCGTCTCGAGCAGTACTTC
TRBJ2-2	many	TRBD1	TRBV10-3	CATRGDRGTGELFF	TGTGCCACCAGAGGGGACAGGGGAACCGGGGAGCTGTTTTTT
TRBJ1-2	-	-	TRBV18	CASSPGQLGGYTF	TGTGCCAGCTCACCGGGGCAGCTGGGTGGCTACACCTTC
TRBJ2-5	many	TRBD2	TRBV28	CASSLREGVIETQYF	TGTGCCAGCAGTTTACGGGAGGGGGTGATTGAGACCCAGTACTTC
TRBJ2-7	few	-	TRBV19	CASSIEPGNEQYF	TGTGCCAGTAGTATAGAGCCGGGCAACGAGCAGTACTTC
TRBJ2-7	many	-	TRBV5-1	CASSLRDSGIEQYF	TGCGCCAGCAGCTTGAGGGACTCCGGGATTGAGCAGTACTTC
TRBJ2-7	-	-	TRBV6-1	CASSRGKGSYEQYF	TGTGCCAGCAGCCGCGGAAAGGGGTCCTACGAGCAGTACTTC
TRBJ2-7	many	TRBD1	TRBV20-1	CSAYSRTGGYEQYF	TGCAGTGCATATTCTCGGACAGGGGGCTACGAGCAGTACTTC
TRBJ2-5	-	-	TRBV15	CATSSDLRGRTVGTQYF	TGTGCCACCAGCAGCGACCTGCGGGGTAGGACCGTCGGGACCCAGTACTTC
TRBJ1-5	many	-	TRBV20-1	CSASPGSYSNQPQHF	TGCAGTGCTAGCCCGGGGTCTTATAGCAATCAGCCCCAGCATTTT
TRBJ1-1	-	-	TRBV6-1	CASRDAGGLAEAFF	TGTGCCAGCAGAGACGCCGGGGGGCTCGCTGAAGCTTTCTTT
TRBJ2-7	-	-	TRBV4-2	CASSQDRFLAGQSSYEQYF	TGTGCCAGCAGCCAAGATCGGTTTTTAGCGGGACAGAGCTCCTACGAGCAGTACTTC
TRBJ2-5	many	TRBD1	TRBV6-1	CASHRGAGTQYF	TGTGCCAGTCACAGGGGCGCCGGGACCCAGTACTTC
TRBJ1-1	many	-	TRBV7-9	CASSDTTTMNTEAFF	TGTGCCAGCAGCGATACAACGACCATGAACACTGAAGCTTTCTTT
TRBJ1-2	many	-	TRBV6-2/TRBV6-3	CASSYTGTAANGYTF	TGTGCCAGCAGTTACACCGGGACGGCAGCCAATGGCTACACCTTC
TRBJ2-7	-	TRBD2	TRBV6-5	CASSFGGGWKEQYF	TGTGCCAGCAGTTTCGGGGGGGGCTGGAAAGAGCAGTACTTC
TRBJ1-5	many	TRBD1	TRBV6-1	CASSDGGYRGLEGQPQHF	TGTGCCAGCAGTGATGGGGGGTACAGGGGGCTCGAGGGTCAGCCCCAGCATTTT
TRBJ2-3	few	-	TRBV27	CASSSPGGEDTQYF	TGTGCCAGCAGTTCTCCCGGTGGGGAAGATACGCAGTATTTT